These 25 T cell receptor beta chains share one sample of origin, sequenced in a study of blood T cell repertoires in COVID-19. Sequenced by immunoSEQ multiplex PCR; TCRdb stores in-frame clones only, minus some. Seen here are 95,000 to 150,000 clones, about 82% observed once, and the top ten hold around 5%. Sequencing used peripheral blood. These receptors came from a human donor in a cohort sampled during active COVID-19.

The V call is TRBV27, the J call TRBJ2-3; tentatively, D is TRBD1 (6 bases). Per the germline V gene, CDR1 is MNHEY and CDR2 is SMNVEV (reference sequence). This CDR3 has 16 residues. V was pared by 5 bases and J by 4 bases, with 19 bases between. The CDR3: CASSLRGIGGADTQYF. The CDR3 DNA reads TGTGCCAGCAGTCTGAGGGGGATTGGTGGTGCAGATACGCAGTATTTT.

The chain employs TRBV30 and TRBJ1-4, with 8 bases fitting TRBD1. CDR3 length equals 13 residues. Trimming cost V 2 bases and J 9 bases; bases outside gene matches: 5. Germline loops: CDR1 GTSNPN, CDR2 SVGIG (reference sequence). This chain's CDR3 is CAWSNRGGKKLFF. The CDR3 coding sequence is TGTGCCTGGAGTAACAGGGGGGGGAAAAAACTGTTTTTT.

The chain recombines TRBV7-9 with TRBJ2-7, with TRBD1 as a possible D gene (6 bases). The CDR3 has 14 residues. V was trimmed by 1 base and J by 1 base, leaving 8 bases between them. Germline lookup yields CDR1 SEHNR and CDR2 FQNEAQ (reference sequence). In DNA form, the CDR3 reads TGTGCCAGCAGCTTAGAGGGGGTATCCTACGAGCAGTACTTC. Residues: CASSLEGVSYEQYF.

This chain uses TRBV6-5 with TRBJ2-7; 8 bases are a match to TRBD1. The CDR3 consists of 14 residues. The germline CDR1 and CDR2 sequences are MNHEY and SVGAGI. The V segment lost 6 bases and the J segment 0 bases; nucleotides outside the gene matches: 4. CDR3 DNA: TGTGCCAGCAGGAGACAGGGGAGCTCCTACGAGCAGTACTTC. Translation: CASRRQGSSYEQYF.

The chain has TRBV28 and TRBJ2-3, with 7 bases identical to TRBD2. The CDR3 extends over 15 amino acids. The V segment lost 2 bases and the J segment 5 bases; nucleotides outside the gene matches: 7. The V gene's germline CDR1 is MDHEN and CDR2 SYDVKM. The CDR3, as DNA: TGTGCCAGCAGTTTAGGGACTACCGACATAGATACGCAGTATTTT. It encodes CASSLGTTDIDTQYF.

The genes are TRBV7-2 and TRBJ2-1; TRBD1 might be the D (6 bases). Trimming shortened V by 5 bases and J by 4 bases, and 18 bases separated the two germline ends. This CDR3 is 16 amino acids long. The germline V gene encodes CDR1 SGHTA and CDR2 FQGNSA. CDR3 sequence (DNA): TGTGCCAGCAGCAACCCGGGACATGGTTCATACAATGAGCAGTTCTTC. Translation gives CASSNPGHGSYNEQFF.

The V and J genes are TRBV5-6 and TRBJ2-7; 7 nucleotides match TRBD1. V dropped 4 bases and J dropped 9; count of bases not matched to a gene: 10. The CDR3 is 13 residues long. Germline V gene lookup returns CDR1 SGHDT and CDR2 YYEEEE. CDR3 in amino acids: CASSPGTATMQYF. Here the CDR3 DNA reads TGTGCCAGCAGCCCCGGGACAGCTACTATGCAGTACTTC.

This chain joins TRBV4-2 and TRBJ2-1; 16 nucleotides line up with TRBD2. The ends lost 5 bases at V and 5 bases at J; junction bases unmatched: 6. CDR3 size: 17 residues. Germline CDR1 is LGHNA and CDR2 is YNFKEQ. The CDR3 is CASSGTSGRAGHNEQFF. CDR3 sequence (DNA): TGTGCCAGCAGCGGGACTAGCGGGAGGGCGGGCCACAATGAGCAGTTCTTC.

This clone was counted once. V gene TRBV7-9 combines with J gene TRBJ2-5, with D perhaps TRBD2 (6 bases). Trimming pared 5 bases from V and 6 bases from J, leaving 16 bases between. This CDR3 has 14 amino acids. Looked up from germline, CDR1 is SEHNR and CDR2 is FQNEAQ (reference sequence). The CDR3 reads CASSPSGGMKTQYF. The CDR3 nucleotides are TGTGCCAGCAGCCCTAGTGGGGGGATGAAGACCCAGTACTTC.

CDR3 DNA: TGTGCCAGCAGCGTAGGGGGAGGCCCAGATACGCAGTATTTT. Amino acid sequence: CASSVGGGPDTQYF. The chain uses TRBV9 and TRBJ2-3, with a tentative D call TRBD2 (6 bases). Trimming took off 0 bases at V and 4 bases at J, with 9 bases between the two ends. CDR3 length: 14 amino acids. Germline V gives CDR1 SGDLS, CDR2 YYNGEE. Full variable domain (remainder filled in from reference TRBV9 and TRBJ2-3): DSGVTQTPKHLITATGQRVTLRCSPRSGDLSVYWYQQSLDQGLQFLIQYYNGEERAKGNILERFSAQQFPDLHSELNLSSLELGDSALYFCASSVGGGPDTQYFGPGTRLTVL.

The rearrangement uses TRBV27 and TRBJ2-1; the match to TRBD1 covers 8 bases. Germline V lookup: CDR1 MNHEY, CDR2 SMNVEV (reference sequence). There are 15 residues in the CDR3. Trimming at V came to 4 bases and at J to 1 base, leaving 3 bases not matched to a gene. CDR3 nucleotide sequence: TGTGCCAGCAGTTCGACAGGGGTTTCCTACAATGAGCAGTTCTTC. It yields the protein CASSSTGVSYNEQFF.

This clone was counted once. This rearrangement joins TRBV6-5 to TRBJ2-7, with 10 bases lining up with TRBD2. V was clipped by 4 bases and J by 7 bases; unmatched bases: 13. This CDR3 is 16 amino acids long. Germline CDR1 reads MNHEY; CDR2 reads SVGAGI. The CDR3 spells CASSSGTSVLLREQYF. DNA of the CDR3: TGTGCCAGCAGTTCCGGGACTAGCGTGTTACTTCGGGAGCAGTACTTC.

This clone has just a few counts. The CDR3 DNA reads as TGTGCCAGCAGGGACACCGGGACAGGGCTCTCCTACGAGCAGTACTTC. It translates to CASRDTGTGLSYEQYF. The V gene is TRBV6-6, the J gene TRBJ2-7; 9 positions match TRBD1. CDR3 size: 16 residues. CDR1 is MNHNY, CDR2 SVGAGI, per germline (reference sequence). Trimming cost V 6 bases and J 0 bases; bases outside gene matches: 9.

V and J are TRBV10-1 and TRBJ1-1, with D unresolved. Between the trimmed V and J ends, which lost 2 bases and 8 bases, there was a span of 9 bases. Germline V CDR1 and CDR2: WNHNN, SYGVQD (reference sequence). The CDR3 length is 12 residues. CDR3 sequence: CASSEPTGEAFF. As DNA, the CDR3 is TGCGCCAGCAGTGAGCCTACCGGGGAAGCTTTCTTT.

This clone was seen a few times. The chain employs TRBV6-5 and TRBJ1-1; D gene unclear. Germline CDR1 is MNHEY and CDR2 is SVGAGI. The CDR3 contains 11 residues. V lost 2 bases to trimming and J lost 10 bases, with 8 bases between them. The CDR3 loop reads CASSYKGAAFF. CDR3 bases: TGTGCCAGCAGTTACAAGGGAGCAGCTTTCTTT.

The chain recombines TRBV2 with TRBJ2-4; D is possibly TRBD1 (5 bases). The V end was cut by 6 bases, the J end by 0 bases, with 18 bases between. Germline values: CDR1 SNHLY, CDR2 FYNNEI. CDR3 size: 17 residues. CDR3 bases: TGTGCCAGCAGCTCTGGCCGACAGCTTATAGCCAAAAACATTCAGTACTTC. It yields the protein CASSSGRQLIAKNIQYF.

This sequence joins TRBV6-5 and TRBJ1-2; TRBD1 agrees at 7 bases. V lost 6 bases and J lost 5; bases outside the gene matches: 6. Per germline, CDR1 MNHEY and CDR2 SVGAGI. The CDR3 is 13 residues long. The CDR3 DNA reads as TGTGCCAGCAGAAGAGGGACAGCTTATGGCTACACCTTC. Protein sequence: CASRRGTAYGYTF.

The J gene is TRBJ2-1, the V gene TRBV19; the match to TRBD1 covers 9 bases. With 5 bases clipped from V and 8 bases from J, the junction kept 4 bases outside the gene matches. Germline V gives CDR1 LNHDA, CDR2 SQIVND (reference sequence). This CDR3 spans 13 amino acids. CDR3 residues: CASSYTGGYEQFF. The DNA for the CDR3 is TGTGCCAGTAGTTATACAGGGGGCTATGAGCAGTTCTTC.

This clone appeared a single time. The chain couples TRBV6-5 to TRBJ2-7; 7 bases are a match to TRBD1. CDR1 MNHEY and CDR2 SVGAGI come from the germline V gene. The CDR3 has 13 residues. Losses at the gene ends were 5 bases for V and 4 bases for J; bases not matched to a gene: 5. Here the CDR3 DNA reads TGTGCCAGCAGTAGGGGGCCGGAATACGAGCAGTACTTC. Amino acids: CASSRGPEYEQYF.

The gene calls are TRBV5-1 and TRBJ2-7, with 9 bases aligning to TRBD1. J gave up 5 bases and V 4 bases, and 13 bases lay outside the gene matches. CDR3 length: 16 residues. Germline-derived CDR1 and CDR2 are SGHRS and YFSETQ. CDR3 in DNA: TGCGCCAGCAGCGCGGCCGGGACAGGGAAGGTAGACGAGCAGTACTTC. Translated: CASSAAGTGKVDEQYF.

The chain employs TRBV5-4 and TRBJ1-1; possible D gene TRBD1, 6 bases. The CDR3 runs to 14 residues. V was clipped by 5 bases and J by 5 bases, with 16 bases between them. Per germline, CDR1 SGHNT and CDR2 YYREEE (reference sequence). The CDR3: CASSPNTGRTEAFF. The DNA of the CDR3 is TGTGCCAGCAGTCCTAACACAGGGAGAACTGAAGCTTTCTTT.

J is TRBJ1-4 and V is TRBV7-2, with D perhaps matching TRBD1 (5 bases). The CDR3 totals 15 residues. Looked up from germline, CDR1 is SGHTA and CDR2 is FQGNSA. Trimming removed 2 bases at V and 3 bases at J, with 10 bases between. CDR3 coding DNA: TGTGCCAGCAGCTTAAAGGGGCGGCCTAATGAAAAACTGTTTTTT. Translated: CASSLKGRPNEKLFF.

This clone occurred a few times. The V gene is TRBV4-2, the J gene TRBJ2-7; 7 bases fit TRBD1. The CDR3 runs to 15 residues. The ends lost 3 bases at V and 5 bases at J; junction bases unmatched: 10. Germline V gene data show CDR1 as LGHNA and CDR2 as YNFKEQ. The CDR3 is CASSQRQGGDDEQYF. CDR3 bases: TGTGCCAGCAGCCAGCGACAGGGTGGCGACGACGAGCAGTACTTC.

This clone was detected only once. The chain joins TRBV4-1 to TRBJ1-2; D is uncertain. V lost 3 bases and J 10 bases, leaving 9 bases between the germline ends. From germline, CDR1 is MGHRA and CDR2 YSYEKL. The CDR3 has 11 residues. This CDR3 is CASSHGESYTF. DNA of the CDR3: TGCGCCAGCAGCCATGGAGAATCCTACACCTTC.

The chain is built from TRBV10-2 and TRBJ2-7, with TRBD2 matching over 7 bases. This CDR3 is 14 amino acids long. Germline-derived CDR1 and CDR2 are WSHSY and SAAADI. V shed 6 bases, J shed 5 bases, and the junction held 10 bases outside the gene matches. CDR3 sequence: CASRLGPAGDEQYF. As DNA, the CDR3 is TGCGCCAGCAGACTGGGACCTGCGGGGGACGAGCAGTACTTC.